This T cell receptor (beta chain) comes out of a study of cytomegalovirus exposure and HLA in healthy donors. This CDR3 is 10 amino acids long. The J segment lost 8 bases and the V segment lost 9 bases, leaving 2 bases of the junction unmatched. CDR1 and CDR2 (germline): SNHLY, FYNNEI. General study findings and limits: Follow-up analysis later connected one missense variant in DCLRE1C with trimming of TCR beta V- and J-genes. The study put some 160 TCR beta chains on its list as cytomegalovirus-associated. Most TCR beta V segments were productive about 90% or about 30% of the time in an earlier analysis.

Regarding this clone: Its matching antigen is unknown.

60 Vbeta and 13 Jbeta primers were used in PCR. Profiling relied on immunoSEQ multiplex PCR, and the TCRdb table lists in-frame clones only, not all of them. The table includes more than 150,000 clones, around 80% detected once. V gene TRBV2 combines with J gene TRBJ1-2; 8 nucleotides agree with TRBD1. The source of this sequence is a woman in her fifties or sixties in good health and CMV-seropositive. The sequenced material came from PBMCs. CDR3: CARTGEGYTF. CDR3 bases: TGTGCCAGGACAGGGGAGGGCTACACCTTC.